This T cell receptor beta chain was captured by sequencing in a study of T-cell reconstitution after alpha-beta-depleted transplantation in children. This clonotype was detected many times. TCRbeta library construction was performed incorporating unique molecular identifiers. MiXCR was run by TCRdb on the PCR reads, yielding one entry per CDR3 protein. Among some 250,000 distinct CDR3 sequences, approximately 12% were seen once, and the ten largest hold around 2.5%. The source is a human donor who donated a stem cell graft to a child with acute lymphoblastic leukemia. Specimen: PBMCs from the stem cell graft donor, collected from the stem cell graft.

CDR3 residues: CASSTTGVRSTDTQYF. As DNA, the CDR3 is TGCGCCAGCAGCACGACAGGGGTCCGTAGCACAGATACGCAGTATTTT. The rearrangement joins TRBV5-1 to TRBJ2-3, with 8 positions matching TRBD1. The germline gives CDR1 SGHRS, CDR2 YFSETQ. The CDR3 runs 16 residues. J gave up 0 bases and V 4 bases, and 7 bases lay outside the gene matches.